Shown below are 7 T cell receptor beta chains from a single sample sequenced in a study of OX40 agonist ivuxolimab in advanced cancers. Produced via immunoSEQ multiplex PCR; TCRdb's table is partial and in-frame only. The table has about 100,000 clones, more than 75% seen once. This sample comprised CD4+ or CD8+ T cells sorted from blood, obtained in a trial of the OX40 agonist ivuxolimab. These receptors originate from an adult with an advanced solid tumor such as melanoma, head and neck, liver or kidney cancer.

This chain links TRBV11-2 with TRBJ2-3; D not certain. The V gene's germline CDR1 is SGHAT and CDR2 FQNNGV. V lost 2 bases and J 2 bases, leaving 5 bases between the germline ends. This CDR3 is 13 amino acids long. The CDR3 nucleotides read TGTGCCAGCAGCTTACCCTCCACAGATACGCAGTATTTT. The encoded protein is CASSLPSTDTQYF. The full variable domain, rest sourced from reference TRBV11-2 and TRBJ2-3, is EAGVAQSPRYKIIEKRQSVAFWCNPISGHATLYWYQQILGQGPKLLIQFQNNGVVDDSQLPKDRFSAERLKGVDSTLKIQPAKLEDSAVYLCASSLPSTDTQYFGPGTRLTVL.

The rearrangement joins TRBV7-2 to TRBJ1-1; D gene uncertain. The CDR3 consists of 15 residues. The germline V and J ends were trimmed by 2 bases and 2 bases, with 12 bases remaining between them. Germline V gene sequence: CDR1 SGHTA, CDR2 FQGNSA. CDR3 sequence (DNA): TGTGCCAGCAGCTTATCCGCCCAAGCTAACACTGAAGCTTTCTTT. It encodes CASSLSAQANTEAFF.

This chain uses TRBV21-1 with TRBJ2-1. TRBV21-1 is shown as a pseudogene. This CDR3 has 16 residues. The CDR3 loop is CASTTWGRETYNEQFF. CDR3 nucleotides: TGTGCCAGCACCACCTGGGGGAGAGAGACCTACAATGAGCAGTTCTTC.

CDR3 DNA sequence: TGTGCCAGTAGTATAGGACAGGGGATGAACACTGAAGCTTTCTTT. Amino acids: CASSIGQGMNTEAFF. The chain has TRBV19 and TRBJ1-1, with TRBD1 identical over 8 bases. V trimming: 1 base; J trimming: 0 bases; junction bases outside the gene matches: 1. The V gene's germline CDR1 is LNHDA and CDR2 SQIVND (reference sequence). CDR3 size: 15 residues.

In its sample, this clone was seen once. The chain recombines TRBV6-1 with TRBJ1-5, with D tentatively TRBD1 (5 bases). Trimming stripped 3 bases from V and 7 bases from J, with 16 bases between. The CDR3 extends over 15 amino acids. Germline V gives CDR1 MNHNS, CDR2 SASEGT. As DNA, the CDR3 is TGTGCCAGCAGTGATTCGTATGGGGGAGGCCAGCCCCAGCATTTT. Residues: CASSDSYGGGQPQHF.

This clone appeared once. The V gene is TRBV7-2, the J gene TRBJ1-1; D not certain. Germline CDR1 and CDR2: SGHTA and FQGNSA. The CDR3 is made up of 14 amino acids. V gave up 5 bases and J gave up 1 base, with 11 bases separating them. This chain's CDR3 is CASSRRMGNTEAFF. CDR3 coding DNA: TGTGCCAGCAGCCGGCGAATGGGGAACACTGAAGCTTTCTTT.

V usage is TRBV4-2 and J usage is TRBJ1-5, with D unclear. Trimming took off 0 bases at V and 3 bases at J, with 6 bases between the two ends. The CDR3 has 14 amino acids. The germline V gene encodes CDR1 LGHNA and CDR2 YNFKEQ. CDR3 nucleotide sequence: TGTGCCAGCAGCCAAGACGGGTACAATCAGCCCCAGCATTTT. Translated, it gives CASSQDGYNQPQHF.